The 10 T cell receptor beta chains presented below share a single source sample, sequenced in a study of OX40 agonist ivuxolimab in advanced cancers. Clones were read by immunoSEQ multiplex PCR, and TCRdb kept only the in-frame ones, dropping some. Of 70,000 to 85,000 clones in the sample, 65% to 90% were seen once. Material: CD4+ or CD8+ T cells sorted from blood, obtained in a trial of the OX40 agonist ivuxolimab. These receptor sequences come from an adult with an advanced solid tumor such as melanoma, head and neck, liver or kidney cancer.

The CDR3 bases are TGTGCCAGCAGTTTATCTGGGCTATCACAGGGGACCCTAGGCTATGGCTACACCTTC. This encodes CASSLSGLSQGTLGYGYTF. This chain links TRBV28 with TRBJ1-2, with 7 positions matching TRBD1. Germline-derived CDR1 and CDR2 are MDHEN and SYDVKM. Germline trimming cut 1 base from V and 4 bases from J; bases unmatched to any gene: 18. The CDR3 is made up of 19 amino acids.

The chain carries TRBV7-2 and TRBJ1-5; tentatively, D is TRBD1 (5 bases). Germline loops: CDR1 SGHTA, CDR2 FQGNSA. The CDR3 is 13 residues long. Trimming pared 1 base from V and 7 bases from J, leaving 8 bases between. This CDR3 reads CASSLDTGQPQHF. Here the CDR3 DNA reads TGTGCCAGCAGCTTAGACACAGGCCAGCCCCAGCATTTT.

The DNA of the CDR3 is TGTGCCAGCAGTCTTGGGCTGGGTGGCTATGGCTACACCTTC. Translating gives CASSLGLGGYGYTF. This sequence joins TRBV5-6 and TRBJ1-2; D gene unclear. The V end was cut by 5 bases, the J end by 4 bases, with 15 bases between. Germline values: CDR1 SGHDT, CDR2 YYEEEE. The length of the CDR3 is 14 residues.

This chain uses TRBV7-9 with TRBJ2-4; TRBD2 aligns across 7 bases. Trimming took 5 bases from V and 5 from J; bases not matched to a gene: 6. The germline V gene has CDR1 SEHNR and CDR2 FQNEAQ (reference sequence). The CDR3 is 14 amino acids. CDR3 nucleotide sequence: TGTGCCAGCAGCCATGGGGGGGTCCAAAACATTCAGTACTTC. It specifies CASSHGGVQNIQYF. Supplemented by reference TRBV7-9 and TRBJ2-4, the full variable domain reads DTGVSQNPRHKITKRGQNVTFRCDPISEHNRLYWYRQTLGQGPEFLTYFQNEAQLEKSRLLSDRFSAERPKGSFSTLEIQRTEQGDSAMYLCASSHGGVQNIQYFGAGTRLSVL.

V and J are TRBV7-2 and TRBJ1-5, with TRBD1 as a possible D gene (6 bases). The germline CDR1 and CDR2 sequences are SGHTA and FQGNSA. Trimming stripped 0 bases from V and 4 bases from J, with 10 bases between. This CDR3 contains 15 residues. The CDR3 nucleotides are TGTGCCAGCAGCTTAGCGAAGGGGGGTAATCAGCCCCAGCATTTT. This sequence encodes CASSLAKGGNQPQHF.

The rearrangement links TRBV29-1 to TRBJ2-3; 9 nucleotides agree with TRBD2. The V gene end was trimmed by 6 bases and the J gene end by 3 bases; junction bases not matched to a gene: 7. The CDR3 is made up of 14 amino acids. Germline V gene sequence: CDR1 SQVTM, CDR2 ANQGSEA. The CDR3 DNA follows: TGCAGCGTCCTACTAGCGGGTCGTACAGATACGCAGTATTTT. This encodes CSVLLAGRTDTQYF.

CDR3 sequence reads: CASSPGTSGSSYEQYF. DNA for the CDR3: TGTGCCAGCAGCCCTGGGACTAGCGGGAGCTCCTACGAGCAGTACTTC. This sequence joins TRBV7-7 and TRBJ2-7, with 14 positions matching TRBD2. In germline, CDR1 is SSHAT, CDR2 FNYEAQ (reference sequence). The ends lost 5 bases at V and 0 bases at J; junction bases unmatched: 3. The CDR3 is 16 amino acids.

Remarks on this clone: This CDR3 is also generated by other DNA sequences in the sample. The chain uses TRBV27 and TRBJ1-3; D unresolved. Germline loops: CDR1 MNHEY, CDR2 SMNVEV (reference sequence). Between the trimmed V and J ends, which lost 8 bases and 2 bases, there was a span of 13 bases. The CDR3 has 14 residues. The CDR3 here is CASRQTGAGNTIYF. The CDR3 nucleotides are TGTGCCAGCCGCCAGACTGGAGCTGGAAACACCATATATTTT.

This sequence joins TRBV5-5 and TRBJ2-5; 10 bases map to TRBD2. The CDR3 runs to 14 residues. The V and J ends lost 6 bases and 4 bases, in that order; junction bases with no gene match: 6. From germline, CDR1 is SGHKS and CDR2 YYEKEE (reference sequence). This CDR3 is CASNERGGRETQYF. As DNA, the CDR3 is TGTGCCAGCAACGAGCGGGGGGGCCGAGAGACCCAGTACTTC.

This clone was recorded only once. This chain joins TRBV18 and TRBJ2-7, with 10 positions matching TRBD1. Germline values: CDR1 KGHSH, CDR2 LQKENI. The CDR3 consists of 15 residues. With V trimmed by 5 bases and J by 1 base, 5 bases remained unmatched. The CDR3 spells CASSNWTGGSYEQYF. The CDR3 region has the DNA TGTGCCAGCTCAAACTGGACAGGGGGGTCCTACGAGCAGTACTTC.